This TCR beta chain was sequenced in a study of blood T cells in healthy people across ages. Whole-study results and caveats: The percentage of naive T cells correlated strongly with TCR beta diversity.

Turning to this clonotype: Its target is not known. Compared with germline, one end of the junction differs, possibly owing to a read error.

The germline CDR1 and CDR2 sequences are SGHVS and FNYEAQ. CDR3 length: 11 residues. The people who gave samples were healthy Caucasians from Russia, aged 6 to 90. PCR was performed a second time for about 7 to 12 cycles using a sample-barcoded 5' primer and a J-beta primer mix. Each CDR3 protein gets one entry after TCRdb re-called the 5' RACE reads with MiXCR. The table has about 680,000 distinct CDR3 sequences, 49% seen once. The sequence came from a woman aged 55 to 70 in good health. The rearrangement links TRBV7-6 to TRBJ2-2; maybe TRBD2 (6 bases). Material for sequencing was blood. The CDR3 DNA follows: TGTGCCAGCAGCCCGGGCGGGGCGCTGTTTTTT. It codes for CASSPGGALFF.